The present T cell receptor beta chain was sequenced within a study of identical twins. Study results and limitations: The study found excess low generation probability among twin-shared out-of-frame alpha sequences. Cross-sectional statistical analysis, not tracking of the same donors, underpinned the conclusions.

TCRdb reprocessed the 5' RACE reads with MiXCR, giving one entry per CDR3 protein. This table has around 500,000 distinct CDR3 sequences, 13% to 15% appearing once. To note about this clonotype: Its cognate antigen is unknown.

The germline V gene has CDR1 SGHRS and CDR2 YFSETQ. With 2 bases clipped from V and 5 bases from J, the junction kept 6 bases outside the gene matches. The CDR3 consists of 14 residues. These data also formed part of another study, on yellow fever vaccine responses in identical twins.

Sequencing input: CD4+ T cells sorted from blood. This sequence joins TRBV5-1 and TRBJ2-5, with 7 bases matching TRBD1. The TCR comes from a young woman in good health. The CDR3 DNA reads TGCGCCAGCAGCTTCCTAGGGGGCTGGGAGACCCAGTACTTC. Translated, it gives CASSFLGGWETQYF.